The rows below give T cell receptor beta chains drawn from one sample of a study of human T cells and chemical hapten exposure. Using its own MiXCR run on the RACE reads, TCRdb lists one record per CDR3 protein. The sample yields about 380,000 distinct CDR3 sequences, under 6.5% seen once. The sample here was whole blood, taken in connection with sensitization to the hapten diphenylcyclopropenone (DPC). These receptors were taken from a woman aged 18 to 35 with alopecia areata. Some clones in this sample may be carry-over from other donors' samples. CDR3s include the opening cysteine and the closing phenylalanine or tryptophan. D genes are given only for firm matches. Size values are once, few and many counts, or a class for expanded clones, and some rows have none.

size	J	D	V	CDR3	DNA
few	TRBJ2-5	TRBD1	TRBV5-5	CASSLWGQGETQYF	TGTGCCAGCAGCTTGTGGGGACAGGGGGAGACCCAGTACTTC
many	TRBJ1-1	NA	TRBV5-1	CASSFPGVNTEAFF	TGCGCCAGCAGCTTCCCGGGGGTTAACACTGAAGCTTTCTTT
few	TRBJ1-1	NA	TRBV29-1	CSVPPPHGMNTEAFF	TGCAGCGTCCCTCCGCCCCACGGAATGAACACTGAAGCTTTCTTT
NA	TRBJ1-5	NA	TRBV20-1	CSATGGGRNQPQHF	TGCAGTGCTACCGGGGGGGGCCGGAATCAGCCCCAGCATTTT
NA	TRBJ2-3	NA	TRBV12-3/TRBV12-4	CASTKDLRADTQYF	TGTGCCAGCACTAAGGACCTGAGAGCAGATACGCAGTATTTT
NA	TRBJ1-5	NA	TRBV15	CATSRTAYQPQHF	TGTGCCACCAGTAGAACAGCCTATCAGCCCCAGCATTTT
NA	TRBJ1-6	NA	TRBV20-1	CSAPGRNNSPLHF	TGCAGTGCCCCGGGACGGAATAATTCACCCCTCCACTTT
NA	TRBJ2-7	NA	TRBV6-5	CASWRGTTYEQYF	TGTGCCAGCTGGCGGGGTACCACCTACGAGCAGTACTTC
NA	TRBJ2-3	NA	TRBV5-1	CASSIAGTPTDTQYF	TGCGCCAGCAGCATCGCGGGTACTCCCACAGATACGCAGTATTTT
many	TRBJ1-1	NA	TRBV6-5	CASTWGEDTEAFF	TGTGCCAGCACCTGGGGGGAGGACACTGAAGCTTTCTTT
many	TRBJ2-1	TRBD2	TRBV12-3/TRBV12-4	CASSPRAGARNEQFF	TGTGCCAGCAGTCCTCGAGCGGGGGCGCGGAATGAGCAGTTCTTC
many	TRBJ2-3	TRBD2	TRBV7-9	CASSIGTSLVYTQYF	TGTGCCAGCAGCATCGGGACTAGTCTCGTCTATACGCAGTATTTT
NA	TRBJ2-3	TRBD1	TRBV20-1	CSARKGQGVVDTQYF	TGCAGTGCTAGGAAGGGACAGGGGGTTGTCGATACGCAGTATTTT
NA	TRBJ1-1	NA	TRBV5-6	CASSLIDRGSTEAFF	TGTGCCAGCAGCTTGATTGACCGGGGGTCCACTGAAGCTTTCTTT
NA	TRBJ2-1	TRBD1	TRBV12-3/TRBV12-4	CASTTGQDGNNEQFF	TGTGCCAGCACTACGGGACAGGACGGGAACAATGAGCAGTTCTTC
NA	TRBJ1-5	NA	TRBV10-2	CASSADNSGQPQHF	TGCGCCAGCAGTGCTGATAATTCAGGGCAGCCCCAGCATTTT
many	TRBJ1-1	NA	TRBV7-9	CASSLRQANTEAFF	TGTGCCAGCAGCTTGCGACAGGCGAACACTGAAGCTTTCTTT
many	TRBJ1-2	NA	TRBV3-1	CASTRGNYGYTF	TGTGCCAGCACCAGGGGAAACTATGGCTACACCTTC
NA	TRBJ2-5	TRBD2	TRBV12-3/TRBV12-4	CASSARDYQETQYF	TGTGCCAGCAGTGCACGGGACTATCAAGAGACCCAGTACTTC
NA	TRBJ1-1	TRBD1	TRBV5-6	CASSFKGTGGTEAFF	TGTGCCAGCAGCTTTAAGGGGACAGGGGGCACTGAAGCTTTCTTT
once	TRBJ1-2	NA	TRBV6-2/TRBV6-3	CTTRQGTGYTF	TGTACCACCCGCCAGGGGACTGGCTACACCTTC
many	TRBJ2-2	NA	TRBV6-2/TRBV6-3	CASTEGEVTGELFF	TGTGCCAGCACGGAGGGGGAGGTCACCGGGGAGCTGTTTTTT
few	TRBJ1-2	NA	TRBV29-1	CSVDGRRDDYGYTF	TGCAGCGTTGATGGGAGGAGGGACGACTATGGCTACACCTTC
many	TRBJ1-1	TRBD1	TRBV7-3	CASRKAGGNTEAFF	TGTGCCAGCAGAAAAGCAGGGGGGAACACTGAAGCTTTCTTT
NA	TRBJ1-1	NA	TRBV3-1	CASSQVRTLKPFF	TGTGCCAGCAGCCAAGTTCGGACATTGAAGCCTTTCTTT
many	TRBJ1-2	NA	TRBV5-1	CASSFGSAGDGYTF	TGCGCCAGCAGCTTTGGTAGTGCGGGGGATGGCTACACCTTC
NA	TRBJ2-7	NA	TRBV13	CASSAGTPYEQYF	TGTGCCAGCAGCGCCGGGACTCCCTACGAGCAGTACTTC
NA	TRBJ1-1	TRBD1	TRBV12-3/TRBV12-4	CASSRGTGQNTEAFF	TGTGCCAGCAGCCGGGGGACAGGGCAGAATACTGAAGCTTTCTTT
NA	TRBJ2-7	NA	TRBV6-6	CASSYSGPSADEQYF	TGTGCCAGCAGTTACTCTGGACCTTCAGCGGACGAGCAGTACTTC
many	TRBJ2-7	TRBD2	TRBV27	CASSFRTSGSYEQYF	TGTGCCAGCAGTTTCCGGACTAGCGGCTCCTACGAGCAGTACTTC
many	TRBJ2-7	NA	TRBV6-2/TRBV6-3	CASSTGLIYEQYF	TGTGCCAGCAGTACGGGGCTGATTTACGAGCAGTACTTC
few	TRBJ1-2	NA	TRBV28	CASSLLFAFNYGYTF	TGTGCCAGCAGCTTACTATTTGCCTTTAACTATGGCTACACCTTC
many	TRBJ1-5	NA	TRBV6-1	CASSGGLLENQPQHF	TGTGCCAGCAGTGGGGGACTCCTGGAGAATCAGCCCCAGCATTTT
NA	TRBJ1-2	NA	TRBV27	CASSSQGKVDGYTF	TGTGCCAGCAGTTCGCAGGGAAAGGTAGATGGCTACACCTTC
NA	TRBJ2-3	TRBD2	TRBV4-3	CASSQETSGSTDTQYF	TGCGCCAGCAGCCAAGAGACTAGCGGGTCGACAGATACGCAGTATTTT
NA	TRBJ1-3	TRBD1	TRBV14	CASSHNRGAGNTIYF	TGTGCCAGCAGCCATAACAGGGGTGCTGGAAACACCATATATTTT
NA	TRBJ2-2	TRBD2	TRBV7-3	CASSPTSGGELFF	TGTGCCAGCAGCCCAACTAGCGGCGGGGAGCTGTTTTTT
few	TRBJ1-3	NA	TRBV6-6	CASSRNSAAGNTIYF	TGTGCCAGCAGTCGAAACTCTGCCGCTGGAAACACCATATATTTT
many	TRBJ2-7	NA	TRBV29-1	CSVRSDLRAYEQYF	TGCAGCGTTAGGTCGGACTTGCGGGCCTACGAGCAGTACTTC
many	TRBJ1-2	NA	TRBV5-1	CASSLEGGNYGYTF	TGCGCCAGCAGCTTAGAGGGAGGTAACTATGGCTACACCTTC
many	TRBJ2-1	NA	TRBV6-5	CASSARTALSTSEQFF	TGTGCCAGCAGTGCCAGGACAGCCCTATCTACAAGTGAGCAGTTCTTC
NA	TRBJ2-1	TRBD2	TRBV5-8	CASSFDGGEYNEQFF	TGTGCCAGCAGCTTCGACGGGGGGGAGTACAATGAGCAGTTCTTC
few	TRBJ2-2	NA	TRBV5-1	CASSFGFSLLTGELFF	TGCGCCAGCAGCTTCGGTTTCTCACTTCTCACCGGGGAGCTGTTTTTT
once	TRBJ2-2	TRBD2	TRBV6-5	CASSYAGLAGITGELFF	TGTGCCAGCAGTTACGCCGGACTAGCGGGTATTACCGGGGAGCTGTTTTTT
NA	TRBJ2-7	TRBD1	TRBV6-2/TRBV6-3	CASSDRGTYEQYF	TGTGCCAGCAGCGACAGGGGCACCTACGAGCAGTACTTC
NA	TRBJ2-1	TRBD2	TRBV7-2	CASSPRLAGVIDEQFF	TGTGCCAGCAGCCCCAGACTAGCGGGGGTAATTGATGAGCAGTTCTTC
NA	TRBJ1-5	NA	TRBV5-3	CARSPGLVGNQPQHF	TGTGCCAGAAGCCCAGGACTAGTGGGCAATCAGCCCCAGCATTTT
many	TRBJ1-4	TRBD1	TRBV18	CASSPLTGAASEKLFF	TGTGCCAGCTCACCCCTGACAGGGGCCGCGTCGGAAAAACTGTTTTTT